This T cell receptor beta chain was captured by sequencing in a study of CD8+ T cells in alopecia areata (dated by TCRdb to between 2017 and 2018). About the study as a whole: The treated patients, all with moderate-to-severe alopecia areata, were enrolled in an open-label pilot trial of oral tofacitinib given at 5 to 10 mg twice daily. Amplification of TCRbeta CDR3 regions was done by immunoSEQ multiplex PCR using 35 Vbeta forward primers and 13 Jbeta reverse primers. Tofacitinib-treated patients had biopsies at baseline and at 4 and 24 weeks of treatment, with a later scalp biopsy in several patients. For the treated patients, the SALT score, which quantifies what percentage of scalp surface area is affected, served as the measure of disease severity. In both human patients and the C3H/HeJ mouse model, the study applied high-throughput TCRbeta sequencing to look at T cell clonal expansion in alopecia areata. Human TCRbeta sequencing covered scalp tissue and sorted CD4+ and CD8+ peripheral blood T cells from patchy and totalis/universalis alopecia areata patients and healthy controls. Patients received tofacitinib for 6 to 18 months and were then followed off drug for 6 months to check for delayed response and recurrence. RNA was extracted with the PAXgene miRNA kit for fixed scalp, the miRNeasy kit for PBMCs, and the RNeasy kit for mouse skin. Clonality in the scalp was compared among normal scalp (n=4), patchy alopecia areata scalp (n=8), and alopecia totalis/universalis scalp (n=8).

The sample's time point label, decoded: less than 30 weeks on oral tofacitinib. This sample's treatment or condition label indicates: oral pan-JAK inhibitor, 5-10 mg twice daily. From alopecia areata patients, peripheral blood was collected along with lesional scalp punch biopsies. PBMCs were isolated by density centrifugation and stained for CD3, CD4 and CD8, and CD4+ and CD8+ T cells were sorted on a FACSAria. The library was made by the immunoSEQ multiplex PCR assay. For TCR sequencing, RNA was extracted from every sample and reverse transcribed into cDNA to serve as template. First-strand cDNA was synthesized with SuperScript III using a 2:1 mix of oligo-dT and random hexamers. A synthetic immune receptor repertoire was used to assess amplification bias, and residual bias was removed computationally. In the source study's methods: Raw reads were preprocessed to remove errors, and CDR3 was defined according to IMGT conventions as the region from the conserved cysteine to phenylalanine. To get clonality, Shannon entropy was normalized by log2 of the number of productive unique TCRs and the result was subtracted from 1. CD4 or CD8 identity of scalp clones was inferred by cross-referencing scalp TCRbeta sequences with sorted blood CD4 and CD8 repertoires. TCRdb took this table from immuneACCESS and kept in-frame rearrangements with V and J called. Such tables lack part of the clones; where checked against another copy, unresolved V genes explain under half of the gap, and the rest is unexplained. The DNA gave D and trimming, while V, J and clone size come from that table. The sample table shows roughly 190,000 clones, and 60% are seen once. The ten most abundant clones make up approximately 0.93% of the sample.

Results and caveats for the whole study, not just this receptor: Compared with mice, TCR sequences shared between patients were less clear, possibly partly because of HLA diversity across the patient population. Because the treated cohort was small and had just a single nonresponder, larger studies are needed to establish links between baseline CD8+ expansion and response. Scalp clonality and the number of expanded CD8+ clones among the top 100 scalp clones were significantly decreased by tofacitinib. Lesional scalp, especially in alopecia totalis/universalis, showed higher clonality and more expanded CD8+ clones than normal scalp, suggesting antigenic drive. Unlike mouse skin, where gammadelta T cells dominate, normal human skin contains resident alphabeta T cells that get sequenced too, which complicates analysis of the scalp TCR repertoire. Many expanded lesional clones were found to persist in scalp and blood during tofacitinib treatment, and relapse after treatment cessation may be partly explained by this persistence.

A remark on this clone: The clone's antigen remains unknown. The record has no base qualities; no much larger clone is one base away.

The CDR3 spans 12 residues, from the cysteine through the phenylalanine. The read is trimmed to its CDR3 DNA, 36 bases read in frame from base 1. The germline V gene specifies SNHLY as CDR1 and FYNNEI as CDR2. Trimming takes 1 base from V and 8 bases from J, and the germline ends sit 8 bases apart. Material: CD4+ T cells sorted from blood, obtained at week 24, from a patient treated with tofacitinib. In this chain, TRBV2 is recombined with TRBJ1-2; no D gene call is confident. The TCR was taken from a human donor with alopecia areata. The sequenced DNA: TGTGCCAGCAGTGAAGTGGGCCGCGGCTACACCTTC. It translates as CASSEVGRGYTF.